The next 27 T cell receptor beta chains were all read from a single sample in a study of OX40 agonist ivuxolimab in advanced cancers. Profiling relied on immunoSEQ multiplex PCR, and the TCRdb table lists in-frame clones only, not all of them. The sample shows roughly 63,000 clones, approximately 89% of them seen only once. The input for sequencing was CD4+ or CD8+ T cells sorted from blood, taken in a trial of the OX40 agonist ivuxolimab. The source is an adult with an advanced solid tumor such as melanoma, head and neck, liver or kidney cancer.

The V call is TRBV5-1, the J call TRBJ2-5; TRBD1 aligns across 8 bases. Germline-derived CDR1 and CDR2 are SGHRS and YFSETQ. Losses at the gene ends were 4 bases for V and 5 bases for J; bases not matched to a gene: 1. This CDR3 region has 12 residues. In DNA form, the CDR3 reads TGCGCCAGCAGCAGGACAGGGGAGACCCAGTACTTC. It is translated as CASSRTGETQYF.

This chain uses TRBV28 with TRBJ2-5; 10 bases line up with TRBD2. The CDR3 is made up of 13 amino acids. The ends lost 8 bases at V and 6 bases at J; junction bases unmatched: 6. From germline, CDR1 is MDHEN and CDR2 SYDVKM. The chain's CDR3 is CASLGTSEQTQYF. CDR3 bases: TGTGCCAGCTTGGGGACTAGCGAGCAGACCCAGTACTTC.

The chain couples TRBV25-1 to TRBJ1-2, with D hard to call. Trimming left V 4 bases short and J 5 bases short, with 14 bases between. The CDR3 consists of 14 residues. CDR1 MGHDK and CDR2 SYGVNS come from the germline V gene. CDR3 sequence: CASSVLGNNYGYTF. CDR3 DNA: TGTGCCAGCAGTGTACTAGGGAACAATTATGGCTACACCTTC.

The rearrangement links TRBV5-6 to TRBJ2-5; D is unclear. The CDR3 totals 14 residues. Germline V gene lookup returns CDR1 SGHDT and CDR2 YYEEEE. Trimming took off 2 bases at V and 6 bases at J, with 14 bases between the two ends. In nucleotides, the CDR3 is TGTGCCAGCAGCTTCTACTCTATGGTACAGACCCAGTACTTC. The encoded protein is CASSFYSMVQTQYF.

The J gene is TRBJ1-1, the V gene TRBV20-1, with no clear D. The length of the CDR3 is 10 residues. Germline V gene sequence: CDR1 DFQATT, CDR2 SNEGSKA (reference sequence). V was shortened by 1 base and J by 7 bases, with 4 bases between the two germline ends. The CDR3 loop is CSARVFEAFF. The CDR3 DNA reads TGCAGTGCTAGAGTGTTTGAAGCTTTCTTT.

This chain links TRBV5-6 with TRBJ1-5; 8 bases fit TRBD1. Germline trimming cut 0 bases from V and 7 bases from J; bases unmatched to any gene: 9. Looked up from germline, CDR1 is SGHDT and CDR2 is YYEEEE. This CDR3 is built from 16 residues. The CDR3 DNA sequence: TGTGCCAGCAGCTTGGCCGGGACAGGTGGGGGACAGCCCCAGCATTTT. It codes for CASSLAGTGGGQPQHF.

The chain couples TRBV5-5 to TRBJ2-1; D may be TRBD1 or TRBD2 (5 bases each). The CDR3 length is 16 residues. V was cut by 3 bases and J by 0 bases, with 13 bases left in between. From germline, CDR1 is SGHKS and CDR2 YYEKEE (reference sequence). The DNA of the CDR3 is TGTGCCAGCAGCTCCATTATTGGGGGCTCCTACAATGAGCAGTTCTTC. Its translation is CASSSIIGGSYNEQFF.

The rearrangement uses TRBV13 and TRBJ1-1, with D unclear. The CDR3 sequence is 14 residues long. CDR1 is PRHDT, CDR2 FYEKMQ, per germline (reference sequence). The V gene lost 5 bases and the J gene lost 5 bases, with 15 bases spanning the gap. The CDR3 loop reads CASSPPPRGTEAFF. Written as DNA, the CDR3 is TGTGCCAGCAGCCCTCCACCTCGAGGGACTGAAGCTTTCTTT.

V gene TRBV19 combines with J gene TRBJ2-2; D remains ambiguous. CDR3 length equals 13 residues. The V end lost 5 bases, the J end lost 4 bases, and 8 bases lay between the germline ends. Per the germline V gene, CDR1 is LNHDA and CDR2 is SQIVND (reference sequence). CDR3 nucleotides: TGTGCCAGTAGTTCGAGTCCCACCGGGGAGCTGTTTTTT. It translates to CASSSSPTGELFF.

The V gene is TRBV7-9, the J gene TRBJ2-1; 16 bases are a match to TRBD2. The CDR3 has 16 amino acids. Germline CDR1 SEHNR, CDR2 FQNEAQ (reference sequence). V gave up 6 bases and J gave up 9 bases; unmatched junction bases: 8. Written as DNA, the CDR3 is TGTGCCAGCAGTCCCGCCGGGACTAGCGGGAGGGTTGAGCAGTTCTTC. Protein sequence: CASSPAGTSGRVEQFF.

This rearrangement joins TRBV11-3 to TRBJ2-2; 7 bases agree with TRBD2. CDR1 SGHNT and CDR2 YENEEA come from the germline V gene. This CDR3 has 15 amino acids. Trimming at V came to 3 bases and at J to 7 bases, leaving 8 bases not matched to a gene. CDR3 region: CASSLFGGSGGELFF. The CDR3 DNA follows: TGTGCCAGCAGCTTGTTTGGCGGGAGTGGCGGGGAGCTGTTTTTT. Using reference TRBV11-3 and TRBJ2-2 for the parts outside the CDR3, the full variable domain is EAGVVQSPRYKIIEKKQPVAFWCNPISGHNTLYWYLQNLGQGPELLIRYENEEAVDDSQLPKDRFSAERLKGVDSTLKIQPAELGDSAVYLCASSLFGGSGGELFFGEGSRLTVL.

J is TRBJ2-6 and V is TRBV27; tentative D call: TRBD1 (6 bases). The CDR3 contains 15 residues. The V end lost 6 bases, the J end lost 3 bases, and 12 bases lay between the germline ends. Germline assignment: CDR1 MNHEY and CDR2 SMNVEV (reference sequence). CDR3 in DNA: TGTGCCAGCAGGGCAGGGGTTTTTGGGGCCAACGTCCTGACTTTC. It specifies CASRAGVFGANVLTF.

This chain joins TRBV4-1 and TRBJ2-3, with TRBD1 matching over 8 bases. The ends lost 0 bases at V and 5 bases at J; junction bases unmatched: 13. The germline CDR1 and CDR2 sequences are MGHRA and YSYEKL. This CDR3 region has 18 residues. The CDR3 protein is CASSQDPPQGEARDTQYF. As DNA, the CDR3 is TGCGCCAGCAGCCAAGATCCTCCACAGGGGGAGGCTAGAGATACGCAGTATTTT.

Points on this clone: At one end, the junction sequence differs from germline, possibly due to a read error. Here the CDR3 reads CASSLHDTGELFF. CDR3 DNA: TGTGCTAGCAGCTTACATGACACCGGGGAGCTGTTTTTT. The rearrangement uses TRBV7-7 and TRBJ2-2; D is ambiguous. Germline assignment: CDR1 SSHAT and CDR2 FNYEAQ (reference sequence). There are 13 residues in the CDR3. Full variable domain (missing parts from reference TRBV7-7 and TRBJ2-2): GAGVSQSPRYKVTKRGQDVTLRCDPISSHATLYWYQQALGQGPEFLTYFNYEAQPDKSGLPSDRFSAERPEGSISTLTIQRTEQRDSAMYRCASSLHDTGELFFGEGSRLTVL.

The chain uses TRBV19 and TRBJ1-1, with D unclear. Germline lookup yields CDR1 LNHDA and CDR2 SQIVND (reference sequence). The CDR3 extends over 14 amino acids. V shed 1 base and J shed 2 bases, with 8 bases lying between them. The CDR3 region has the DNA TGTGCCAGTAGTATAGGGGGATTAAACACTGAAGCTTTCTTT. It encodes CASSIGGLNTEAFF.

This CDR3 is CASSQRFANTGELFF. CDR3 coding DNA: TGTGCCAGCAGCCAACGATTTGCGAACACCGGGGAGCTGTTTTTT. The chain combines TRBV4-2 with TRBJ2-2; D is ambiguous. The CDR3 consists of 15 residues. The germline CDR1 and CDR2 sequences are LGHNA and YNFKEQ. V was trimmed by 2 bases and J by 0 bases, leaving 7 bases between them.

V is TRBV6-1 and J is TRBJ2-1; the D gene is possibly TRBD2 (6 bases). The CDR3 sequence is 15 residues long. Germline loops: CDR1 MNHNS, CDR2 SASEGT. Trimming pared 6 bases from V and 2 bases from J, leaving 14 bases between. This CDR3 reads CASRELGGTYNEQFF. The CDR3 region has the DNA TGTGCCAGCAGGGAACTGGGCGGGACCTACAATGAGCAGTTCTTC.

The chain carries TRBV7-9 and TRBJ2-7; D ambiguous. V was clipped by 5 bases and J by 2 bases, with 10 bases between them. CDR1 is SEHNR, CDR2 FQNEAQ, per germline (reference sequence). CDR3 length equals 13 residues. The CDR3 region has the DNA TGTGCCAGCAGCCTACTTGGCCCCTACGAGCAGTACTTC. Translating gives CASSLLGPYEQYF.

The chain employs TRBV5-4 and TRBJ1-1, with TRBD1 matching over 11 bases. This CDR3 has 14 amino acids. J gave up 5 bases and V 6 bases, and 6 bases lay outside the gene matches. Per the germline V gene, CDR1 is SGHNT and CDR2 is YYREEE (reference sequence). CDR3 nucleotide sequence: TGTGCCAGCACTTTCGGACAGGGGGCGACTGAAGCTTTCTTT. It codes for CASTFGQGATEAFF.

The chain couples TRBV5-4 to TRBJ2-7; 10 bases map to TRBD1. Trimming took 2 bases from V and 7 from J; bases not matched to a gene: 9. The CDR3 is 15 amino acids. Looked up from germline, CDR1 is SGHNT and CDR2 is YYREEE (reference sequence). This chain's CDR3 is CASSFSGTGAREQYF. In DNA, the CDR3 is TGTGCCAGCAGCTTCTCCGGGACAGGGGCAAGGGAGCAGTACTTC.

This chain uses TRBV7-8 with TRBJ2-3, with no clear D. Per germline, CDR1 SGHVS and CDR2 FQNEAQ. Trimming took 1 base from V and 5 from J, leaving 10 bases between them. The CDR3 spans 14 residues. CDR3 amino acids: CASSLGTPGDTQYF. CDR3 nucleotides: TGTGCCAGCAGCTTAGGGACCCCCGGAGATACGCAGTATTTT. The variable domain in full, with the rest retrieved from reference TRBV7-8 and TRBJ2-3, is GAGVSQSPRYKVAKRGQDVALRCDPISGHVSLFWYQQALGQGPEFLTYFQNEAQLDKSGLPSDRFFAERPEGSVSTLKIQRTQQEDSAVYLCASSLGTPGDTQYFGPGTRLTVL.

The chain couples TRBV30 to TRBJ1-1, with D possibly matching TRBD1 (5 bases). The CDR3 runs to 17 residues. V lost 3 bases, J lost 1 base, and 21 bases lay in between. CDR1 is GTSNPN, CDR2 SVGIG, per germline (reference sequence). CDR3 DNA sequence: TGTGCCTGGAGGTCGAGGGTACTCACGGGGGGGAACACTGAAGCTTTCTTT. Its translation: CAWRSRVLTGGNTEAFF.

V usage is TRBV5-1 and J usage is TRBJ1-4; 7 bases agree with TRBD1. After removal of 4 bases from V and 0 bases from J, the junction contained 12 bases not matched to a gene. The germline V gene has CDR1 SGHRS and CDR2 YFSETQ. The CDR3 has 18 amino acids. CDR3 sequence: CASSLGQAFDATNEKLFF. The CDR3 nucleotides are TGCGCCAGCAGCCTTGGACAGGCCTTCGATGCAACTAATGAAAAACTGTTTTTT.

This clone was seen once. V usage is TRBV4-1 and J usage is TRBJ1-2; tentative D call: TRBD1 (5 bases). The CDR3 loop spans 18 amino acids. V was cut by 1 base and J by 6 bases, with 24 bases left in between. Germline CDR1 and CDR2: MGHRA and YSYEKL. CDR3 residues: CASSQGSGGTHGGNGYTF. In DNA, the CDR3 is TGCGCCAGCAGCCAAGGATCCGGAGGGACCCATGGGGGTAATGGCTACACCTTC.

This chain connects TRBV6-5 to TRBJ1-1, with D unresolved. CDR1 MNHEY and CDR2 SVGAGI come from the germline V gene. The V and J ends lost 4 bases and 4 bases respectively, with 16 bases between them. There are 15 residues in the CDR3. CDR3 sequence reads: CASSLSSPSRTEAFF. The CDR3 DNA follows: TGTGCCAGCAGTTTATCCTCACCCTCCCGCACTGAAGCTTTCTTT.

This chain joins TRBV15 and TRBJ2-6; D is unclear. Trimming removed 4 bases at V and 1 base at J, with 2 bases between. Germline loops: CDR1 LNHNV, CDR2 YYDKDF (reference sequence). This CDR3 region has 13 residues. CDR3 sequence reads: CATSMSGANVLTF. The DNA for the CDR3 is TGTGCCACCAGCATGTCTGGGGCCAACGTCCTGACTTTC.

The genes are TRBV2 and TRBJ2-2, with D possibly being TRBD2 (5 bases). The CDR3 length is 14 residues. In germline, CDR1 is SNHLY, CDR2 FYNNEI. Trimming stripped 7 bases from V and 4 bases from J, with 13 bases between. CDR3 sequence reads: CASNAGGITGELFF. The CDR3 DNA reads as TGTGCCAGCAATGCCGGAGGCATCACCGGGGAGCTGTTTTTT.